This T cell receptor beta chain appears in the sequencing data of a study of technical replicates of blood from a handful of donors. This table comes from immunoSEQ multiplex PCR, and its TCRdb copy is limited to in-frame clones, with some not included. The sample has some 70,000 clones; around 95% are singletons. V trimming: 4 bases; J trimming: 5 bases; junction bases outside the gene matches: 10. Germline V gene lookup returns CDR1 LGHNA and CDR2 YNFKEQ. The CDR3 has 15 amino acids. The sequenced sample consisted of T cells isolated from PBMCs. The source of this sequence is a human donor in good health. This chain connects TRBV4-2 to TRBJ2-7; 8 nucleotides line up with TRBD2. The CDR3: CASSRRTSNFDEQYF. In DNA form, the CDR3 reads TGTGCCAGCAGCCGCCGGACTAGCAACTTTGACGAGCAGTACTTC.